The next 2 T cell receptor beta chains were all read from a single sample in a study of identical twins. TCRdb reprocessed the 5' RACE reads with MiXCR, giving one entry per CDR3 protein. This sample yields about 150,000 distinct CDR3 sequences, of which roughly 3.5% are seen a single time; 8% to 8.5% belongs to the top ten. The source material was memory T cells sorted from blood. The receptors shown here come from a man in his late teens or twenties in good health.

This clonotype has only a few counts. The chain recombines TRBV4-2 with TRBJ1-6; possible D gene TRBD1, 6 bases. CDR3 length: 15 amino acids. Germline V gene lookup returns CDR1 LGHNA and CDR2 YNFKEQ. Deletions cut 3 bases from V and 9 bases from J, with 15 bases between. Here the CDR3 DNA reads TGTGCCAGCAGCCATCCCACGGGGGCACCTTCACCCCTCCACTTT. It translates to CASSHPTGAPSPLHF.

This clonotype was seen at least ten times. The chain recombines TRBV9 with TRBJ2-1; 13 bases are shared with TRBD2. Germline loops: CDR1 SGDLS, CDR2 YYNGEE. This CDR3 has 14 amino acids. The trim removed 3 bases at V and 12 bases at J, leaving 6 bases unmatched. CDR3 in DNA: TGTGCCAGCAGCGGACTAGCGGGAGGCGTGGGGCAGTTCTTC. Translating gives CASSGLAGGVGQFF.